Shown below are 5 T cell receptor beta chains from a single sample sequenced in a study of early T cells in non-severe SARS-CoV-2 infection. MiXCR, applied by TCRdb to the 5' RACE reads, yields one record per CDR3 protein. The repertoire consists of roughly 32,000 distinct CDR3 sequences, with around 5.6% occurring once and the leading ten covering around 8%. Sequenced input: whole blood. These receptor sequences come from an adult who was a healthcare worker with PCR-confirmed SARS-CoV-2 infection or an uninfected control (not recorded which).

This clonotype appeared many times. The chain employs TRBV5-4 and TRBJ1-1; D gene unclear. The CDR3 consists of 10 residues. Germline V gene data show CDR1 as SGHNT and CDR2 as YYREEE (reference sequence). The DNA of the CDR3 is TGTGCTGGCGCGAACACTGAAGCTTTCTTT. Translation gives CAGANTEAFF.

This clonotype was observed many times. The chain joins TRBV5-6 to TRBJ1-1; no clear D gene. CDR3 length: 14 amino acids. V gave up 1 base and J gave up 3 bases, with 10 bases separating them. Germline V lookup: CDR1 SGHDT, CDR2 YYEEEE. CDR3 sequence (DNA): TGTGCCAGCAGCTTGAGAGGTAGGGACACTGAAGCTTTCTTT. Amino acids: CASSLRGRDTEAFF.

This clonotype was counted ten times or more. The chain is built from TRBV6-2 or TRBV6-3 and TRBJ1-3; unclear D gene. Germline CDR1 is MNHEY and CDR2 is SVGEGT. The CDR3 loop spans 15 amino acids. V lost 2 bases and J 4 bases, leaving 12 bases between the germline ends. In nucleotides, the CDR3 is TGTGCCAGCAGTTACCGAGAACGACGGGGAAACACCATATATTTT. Protein product: CASSYRERRGNTIYF.

The V call is TRBV20-1, the J call TRBJ2-7; 14 bases map to TRBD2. The germline gives CDR1 DFQATT, CDR2 SNEGSKA (reference sequence). The CDR3 extends over 16 amino acids. V lost 6 bases, J lost 5 bases, and 12 bases stayed unmatched. CDR3 protein: CSAPRLAGGARNEQYF. The CDR3 bases are TGCAGTGCCCCCCGACTAGCGGGGGGGGCGAGGAACGAGCAGTACTTC.

The count of this clonotype is one. This may arise from a read error, as a much more abundant clone is one base away. The chain links TRBV12-3 or TRBV12-4 to TRBJ2-1; 9 bases map to TRBD2. This CDR3 region has 14 residues. Losses at the gene ends were 7 bases for V and 9 bases for J; bases not matched to a gene: 10. The CDR3 bases are TGTGCCAGCAATGAGCTAGCGGGGCGCATTGAGCAGTTCTTC. This encodes CASNELAGRIEQFF.